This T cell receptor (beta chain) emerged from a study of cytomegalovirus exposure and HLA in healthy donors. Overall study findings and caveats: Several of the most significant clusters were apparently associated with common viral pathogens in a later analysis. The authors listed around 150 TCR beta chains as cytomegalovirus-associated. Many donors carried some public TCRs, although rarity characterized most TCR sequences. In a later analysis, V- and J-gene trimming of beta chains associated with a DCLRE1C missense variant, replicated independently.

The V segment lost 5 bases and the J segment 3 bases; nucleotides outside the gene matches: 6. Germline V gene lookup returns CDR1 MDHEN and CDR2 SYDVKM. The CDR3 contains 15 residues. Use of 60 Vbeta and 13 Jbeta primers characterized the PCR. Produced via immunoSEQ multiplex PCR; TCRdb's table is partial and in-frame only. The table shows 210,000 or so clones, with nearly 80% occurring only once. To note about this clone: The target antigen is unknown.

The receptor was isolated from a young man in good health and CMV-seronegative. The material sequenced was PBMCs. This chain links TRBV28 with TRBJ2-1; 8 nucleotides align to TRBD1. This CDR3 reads CASSETGVNYNEQFF. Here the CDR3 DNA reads TGTGCCAGCAGTGAGACAGGGGTAAACTACAATGAGCAGTTCTTC.